A single sample is the source of the 23 T cell receptor beta chains below, sequenced in a study of CD8 T cells in Susac syndrome. With random hexamers, reverse transcription was performed on roughly 0.5 to 1 ug of RNA. Each CDR3 protein gets one entry after TCRdb re-called the immunoSEQ multiplex PCR reads with MiXCR. In the table there are roughly 80,000 distinct CDR3 sequences, approximately 94% of which are singletons. Specimen: CD8+ T cells from PBMCs. The source is a human donor with Susac syndrome.

The chain has TRBV3-1 and TRBJ2-3, with D possibly being TRBD1 (5 bases). This CDR3 is built from 14 residues. Trimming took off 0 bases at V and 6 bases at J, with 10 bases between the two ends. Germline-derived CDR1 and CDR2 are LGHDT and YNNKEL (reference sequence). CDR3 sequence reads: CASSQDGAKDTQYF. CDR3 bases: TGTGCCAGCAGCCAAGATGGGGCGAAGGATACGCAGTATTTT.

The V and J genes are TRBV9 and TRBJ1-6; D is ambiguous. V gave up 2 bases and J gave up 12 bases, with 12 bases separating them. Germline assignment: CDR1 SGDLS and CDR2 YYNGEE. The CDR3 runs 13 residues. The CDR3 nucleotides read TGTGCCAGCAGCGTCCCGGACTCTGGACCCCTCCACTTT. Translating it yields CASSVPDSGPLHF.

A single count supports this clonotype. The J gene is TRBJ2-5, the V gene TRBV4-1; possibly TRBD1 for D (6 bases). Germline lookup yields CDR1 MGHRA and CDR2 YSYEKL. Trimming removed 1 base at V and 3 bases at J, with 12 bases between. The CDR3 has 15 residues. The CDR3 DNA sequence: TGCGCCAGCAGCCAAGTTGGGGACACCAAAGAGACCCAGTACTTC. Translated, it gives CASSQVGDTKETQYF.

The chain employs TRBV28 and TRBJ1-1; D remains unclear. Germline loops: CDR1 MDHEN, CDR2 SYDVKM. The germline V and J ends were trimmed by 2 bases and 1 base, with 8 bases remaining between them. This CDR3 region has 14 residues. The CDR3 reads CASSLPAENTEAFF. CDR3 bases: TGTGCCAGCAGTTTACCGGCCGAGAACACTGAAGCTTTCTTT. Variable domain in full (rest from reference TRBV28 and TRBJ1-1): DVKVTQSSRYLVKRTGEKVFLECVQDMDHENMFWYRQDPGLGLRLIYFSYDVKMKEKGDIPEGYSVSREKKERFSLILESASTNQTSMYLCASSLPAENTEAFFGQGTRLTVV.

The chain is built from TRBV5-6 and TRBJ1-2, with D unresolved. V dropped 6 bases and J dropped 8 bases, with 14 bases sitting between them. Germline V gives CDR1 SGHDT, CDR2 YYEEEE. This CDR3 contains 12 residues. CDR3: CASTLFFGGYTF. The CDR3 DNA reads as TGTGCCAGCACCCTTTTTTTCGGCGGCTACACCTTC.

The chain combines TRBV27 with TRBJ1-1; D is unclear. Germline V CDR1 and CDR2: MNHEY, SMNVEV (reference sequence). This CDR3 spans 12 amino acids. V shed 5 bases and J shed 6 bases, with 10 bases lying between them. This CDR3 reads CASSKVPAEAFF. CDR3 bases: TGTGCCAGCAGTAAGGTCCCGGCTGAAGCTTTCTTT.

CDR3 protein: CASRSSGANVLTF. DNA for the CDR3: TGCGCCAGCAGAAGCTCTGGGGCCAACGTCCTGACTTTC. The V call is TRBV5-1, the J call TRBJ2-6; D not resolved. The V gene's germline CDR1 is SGHRS and CDR2 YFSETQ. Trimming left V 5 bases short and J 0 bases short, with 3 bases between. This CDR3 spans 13 amino acids.

The V gene is TRBV13, the J gene TRBJ1-1; possible D gene TRBD1, 5 bases. V was trimmed by 9 bases and J by 0 bases, leaving 11 bases between them. Germline V gene sequence: CDR1 PRHDT, CDR2 FYEKMQ (reference sequence). This CDR3 spans 13 amino acids. The CDR3, as DNA: TGTGCCAGTCAGACAGTCCTGAACACTGAAGCTTTCTTT. Residues: CASQTVLNTEAFF.

The chain is built from TRBV7-8 and TRBJ2-3, with TRBD2 identical over 10 bases. This CDR3 region has 15 residues. Germline V gene sequence: CDR1 SGHVS, CDR2 FQNEAQ. Trimming removed 5 bases from V and 4 bases from J; junction bases left unmatched: 6. CDR3 in amino acids: CASSPEAGGADTQYF. As DNA, the CDR3 is TGTGCCAGCAGCCCCGAAGCGGGGGGGGCAGATACGCAGTATTTT.

This chain joins TRBV20-1 and TRBJ2-6; 7 bases map to TRBD1. The CDR3 spans 15 residues. Per the germline V gene, CDR1 is DFQATT and CDR2 is SNEGSKA (reference sequence). J gave up 0 bases and V 5 bases, and 4 bases lay outside the gene matches. The CDR3 spells CSASGQISGANVLTF. Written as DNA, the CDR3 is TGCAGTGCTTCGGGACAGATCTCTGGGGCCAACGTCCTGACTTTC.

This clonotype was found once. The chain links TRBV7-9 to TRBJ1-2; no firm D call. Germline V gives CDR1 SEHNR, CDR2 FQNEAQ (reference sequence). V lost 8 bases and J 2 bases, leaving 12 bases between the germline ends. The CDR3 is 13 residues long. CDR3 bases: TGTGCCAGCCAAGGAGTCCCAAACTATGGCTACACCTTC. The encoded protein is CASQGVPNYGYTF.

The CDR3 nucleotides are TGTGCTAGTGGTTTGGGACATGAGCAGTTCTTC. As protein: CASGLGHEQFF. The rearrangement links TRBV12-5 to TRBJ2-1, with D uncertain. In germline, CDR1 is LGHNT, CDR2 FRNRAP. Trimming took 1 base from V and 8 from J, leaving 3 bases between them. The CDR3 has 11 amino acids.

J is TRBJ1-2 and V is TRBV12-3 or TRBV12-4, with 7 positions matching TRBD1. V lost 6 bases and J lost 3; bases outside the gene matches: 4. The CDR3 totals 13 residues. The CDR3 loop reads CASSPDRDYGYTF. The DNA of the CDR3 is TGTGCCAGCAGCCCTGACAGGGACTATGGCTACACCTTC.

The V call is TRBV6-5, the J call TRBJ1-1; no clear D. The CDR3 spans 13 residues. V was shortened by 0 bases and J by 9 bases, with 11 bases between the two germline ends. In germline, CDR1 is MNHEY, CDR2 SVGAGI. This chain's CDR3 is CASSYSGELKAFF. CDR3 coding DNA: TGTGCCAGCAGTTACTCAGGAGAATTGAAAGCTTTCTTT.

The chain employs TRBV7-6 and TRBJ2-1; D gene ambiguous. Between the trimmed V and J ends, which lost 1 base and 4 bases, there was a span of 5 bases. Per germline, CDR1 SGHVS and CDR2 FNYEAQ. The CDR3 is 13 residues long. The DNA for the CDR3 is TGTGCCAGCAGCTTAGGGGATTACAATGAGCAGTTCTTC. The encoded protein is CASSLGDYNEQFF. Variable domain in full (rest from reference TRBV7-6 and TRBJ2-1): GAGVSQSPRYKVTKRGQDVALRCDPISGHVSLYWYRQALGQGPEFLTYFNYEAQQDKSGLPNDRFSAERPEGSISTLTIQRTEQRDSAMYRCASSLGDYNEQFFGPGTRLTVL.

This clonotype was seen a single time. This sequence joins TRBV29-1 and TRBJ2-3, with a tentative D call TRBD1 (6 bases). The CDR3 covers 15 residues. V shed 5 bases and J shed 2 bases, with 17 bases lying between them. Germline CDR1 SQVTM, CDR2 ANQGSEA. The CDR3 protein is CSVLGQTPYTDTQYF. For the CDR3, the DNA is TGCAGCGTTCTAGGACAGACCCCTTACACAGATACGCAGTATTTT.

The chain links TRBV11-2 to TRBJ2-3; TRBD2 matches at 13 bases. Germline V gives CDR1 SGHAT, CDR2 FQNNGV. J lost 6 bases, V lost 6 bases, and 6 bases had no gene match. The CDR3 consists of 15 residues. This CDR3 is CASRPTSGGADTQYF. The CDR3, as DNA: TGTGCCAGCAGGCCAACTAGCGGGGGGGCCGATACGCAGTATTTT.

The gene calls are TRBV7-8 and TRBJ2-3; the D gene is possibly TRBD2 (5 bases). The CDR3 sequence is 13 residues long. The ends were cut back, 5 bases at V and 4 bases at J, with 10 bases in the middle. Germline assignment: CDR1 SGHVS and CDR2 FQNEAQ. CDR3 nucleotide sequence: TGTGCCAGCAGCCTTTGGACTTCAGATACGCAGTATTTT. This gives the protein CASSLWTSDTQYF. Full variable domain (rest looked up from reference TRBV7-8 and TRBJ2-3): GAGVSQSPRYKVAKRGQDVALRCDPISGHVSLFWYQQALGQGPEFLTYFQNEAQLDKSGLPSDRFFAERPEGSVSTLKIQRTQQEDSAVYLCASSLWTSDTQYFGPGTRLTVL.

The CDR3 protein is CASSVGGNPGSYEQYF. Here the CDR3 DNA reads TGTGCCAGCAGCGTAGGTGGCAATCCCGGATCCTACGAGCAGTACTTC. The rearrangement uses TRBV9 and TRBJ2-7; D call uncertain. The CDR3 totals 16 residues. Trimming left V 0 bases short and J 1 base short, with 14 bases between. The germline CDR1 and CDR2 sequences are SGDLS and YYNGEE. The whole variable domain, filled in from reference TRBV9 and TRBJ2-7, reads DSGVTQTPKHLITATGQRVTLRCSPRSGDLSVYWYQQSLDQGLQFLIQYYNGEERAKGNILERFSAQQFPDLHSELNLSSLELGDSALYFCASSVGGNPGSYEQYFGPGTRLTVT.

In this sample, this clonotype turned up once. V usage is TRBV6-5 and J usage is TRBJ2-7, with TRBD1 matching over 7 bases. The CDR3 spans 14 residues. From germline, CDR1 is MNHEY and CDR2 SVGAGI. J lost 6 bases, V lost 2 bases, and 7 bases had no gene match. CDR3 DNA sequence: TGTGCCAGCAGTTACGACAGGGAAGTCCGCGAGCAGTACTTC. Protein product: CASSYDREVREQYF.

This chain links TRBV4-1 with TRBJ2-7; D possibly corresponds to TRBD1 (5 bases). The CDR3 length is 14 residues. Germline loops: CDR1 MGHRA, CDR2 YSYEKL. V lost 1 base to trimming and J lost 3 bases, with 10 bases between them. The CDR3 DNA sequence: TGCGCCAGCAGCCAAGGCCAGGGCTTCTACGAGCAGTACTTC. Encoded protein: CASSQGQGFYEQYF.

V is TRBV30 and J is TRBJ1-1; 8 positions match TRBD1. Germline CDR1 is GTSNPN and CDR2 is SVGIG (reference sequence). The ends lost 5 bases at V and 10 bases at J; junction bases unmatched: 3. The CDR3 runs 10 residues. In DNA, the CDR3 is TGTGCCTGGGGGGACAGGCTAGCTTTCTTT. Translating gives CAWGDRLAFF.

The rearrangement links TRBV6-5 to TRBJ2-7, with 7 bases lining up with TRBD1. Germline V lookup: CDR1 MNHEY, CDR2 SVGAGI. After removal of 5 bases from V and 2 bases from J, the junction contained 9 bases not matched to a gene. The CDR3 extends over 15 amino acids. For the CDR3, the DNA is TGTGCCAGCAGTGCCCGCGACAGGGCAACCTACGAGCAGTACTTC. This sequence encodes CASSARDRATYEQYF.